This T cell receptor beta chain was recorded in a study of shared clonotypes between healthy human individuals (dated by TCRdb to the early 2020s). Background on the whole study: The cohort comprised a couple of women and a few men aged 18 to 49 years. Different laboratories and diverse techniques were used to prepare libraries and sequence TCR repertoires, to increase sequencing depth and limit assay-specific biases. Between about 0.94 and 8.9 billion PBMCs per donor were obtained by leukapheresis. For each donor, CD4 naive and CD4 memory were each run on three plates, CD8 naive on two plates, and CD8 memory on one plate. To estimate repertoire size and how much clonotypes are shared between individuals, the study performed deep sequencing of blood TCR repertoires from a few healthy adults. Broad study findings and their caveats: Even with the large sequencing depth, rarefaction of the sorted-subset datasets indicated that sequencing was incomplete. Only blood was sampled, and tissue TCR repertoires likely differ from those in blood. Across a handful of donors, around 5.4% of naive CD4, approximately 3.6% of naive CD8, 2.3% of memory CD4, and about 0.44% of memory CD8 clonotypes were shared. Pairwise subsampling indicated that sequencing depth was expected to affect the degree of clonotype sharing among donors. Larger estimated clonotype richness was generally found for naive subsets than for memory subsets. Higher generation probabilities were observed for clonotypes shared by all four sorted-subset donors than for non-shared clonotypes. The small number of donors limited the genetic and exposure-history diversity represented.

This clone was found once. Its antigen is unknown. No per-base quality is available; no much larger clone lies one base away. The donors were healthy, HIV-negative adults with no recently reported acute infections or vaccinations. Every donor was a Caucasian adult living in Nashville, Tennessee, USA. CD4+ T cells were enriched by magnetic negative selection, after which naive cells were positively selected on CD45RA and the negative fraction was taken as the memory subset. Blood was collected by leukapheresis, and PBMCs were isolated by Ficoll-Histopaque density gradient centrifugation and then cryopreserved in liquid nitrogen vapor phase. Analytical flow cytometry was used to check the purity and quantity of every magnetically sorted T cell population. Each sorted fraction had its genomic DNA isolated and then quantified by UV absorbance on a Nanodrop 2000c. TCR CDR3 regions were amplified from genomic DNA by multiplex PCR using the deep immunoSEQ assay. Extracted genomic DNA from each cell subset was distributed evenly across all wells of several immunoSEQ 96-well plates, and each plate was treated as a replicate. For sorted subsets, each replicate PCR was loaded with roughly 200 ng genomic DNA, equivalent to 25,000 to 35,000 T cell genomes. Purified libraries were measured with a Qubit 3.0 fluorometer, size-checked on a Bioanalyzer 2100, and measured again with the KAPA Library Quantification kit. Every immunoSEQ 96-well plate was sequenced on a separate single-read 150-cycle Illumina NextSeq 550 flow cell. The original pipeline was this. The immunoSEQ output contained only junctional sequences without quality scores, so filtering could not match that applied to full-length reads. Sequences were annotated with PyIR, a Python wrapper for IgBLAST v1.9, and V/J genes and CDR3 were assigned using IMGT germline references. Reads were filtered out if the reads had weak V/J assignments (E-value above 1e-6), no CDR3, stop codons, out-of-frame junctions, or ambiguous translated residues. A V3J clonotype was defined by an identical inferred V gene, J gene, and CDR3 amino acid sequence. The percentage overlap between two repertoires was calculated by dividing the number of shared unique clonotypes by the size of the smaller repertoire. RTK rarefaction, the Chao1 estimator, and Recon v2.1 estimates of unobserved clonotypes were used to assess repertoire richness. Generation probabilities for all TCRbeta clonotypes obtained by the gDNA method from several donors were computed using OLGA. TCRdb limited this immuneACCESS table to in-frame rearrangements with V and J called. A share of clones is missing; checked studies link under half to unresolved V genes, and the rest is unexplained. The D gene and trimming were derived from the DNA, and the V and J assignments and clone size from that table. For this sample there are under 600,000 clones; more than 95% appear just once. In total, the top ten clones hold about 0.057% of the sample.

The sequence came from a woman under 40 in good health. The sample taken for sequencing was naive CD4+ T cells sorted from blood. What the cell subset or site label conveys for this sample: CD45RA+ positively selected.

The nucleotide sequence reads TGTGCCAGCAGCAACAACCGGGACCCCAATGAGCAGTTCTTC. It specifies CASSNNRDPNEQFF. The sequence joins TRBV7-3 to TRBJ2-1; the D gene is perhaps TRBD1 or TRBD2, as each covers 5 bases. The CDR3 covers 14 residues, taking in both the cysteine and the phenylalanine. Only the CDR3 part of the read is kept: 42 bases, read in frame from the first base. V drops 5 bases and J drops 6 bases, leaving 14 bases in between. Sequences SGHTA (CDR1) and FQGTGA (CDR2) are obtained from the germline V gene.